These 6 T cell receptor beta chains were all obtained from the same sample, sequenced in a study of T cell responses to AZD1222 COVID-19 vaccine. The repertoire was sequenced with immunoSEQ multiplex PCR; TCRdb's copy has only in-frame clones and lacks some. The sample records 130,000 to 150,000 clones, about 92% being singletons. The sequencing here drew on peripheral blood, taken 28 days after the second AZD1222 dose. Receptor source: an adult who received the AZD1222 COVID-19 vaccine.

The V call is TRBV5-1, the J call TRBJ2-5, with unresolved D. The CDR3 is made up of 15 amino acids. The germline V gene has CDR1 SGHRS and CDR2 YFSETQ. V lost 0 bases and J lost 0, with 9 bases in between. Written as DNA, the CDR3 is TGCGCCAGCAGCTTGGCGGGCATTAACCAAGAGACCCAGTACTTC. Encoded protein: CASSLAGINQETQYF. The variable domain in full, completed from reference TRBV5-1 and TRBJ2-5, reads KAGVTQTPRYLIKTRGQQVTLSCSPISGHRSVSWYQQTPGQGLQFLFEYFSETQRNKGNFPGRFSGRQFSNSRSEMNVSTLELGDSALYLCASSLAGINQETQYFGPGTRLLVL.

This chain connects TRBV3-1 (or the pseudogene TRBV3-2) to TRBJ2-4; 7 bases are a match to TRBD2. The CDR3 has 16 residues. Germline assignment: CDR1 LGHDT and CDR2 YNNKEL (reference sequence). The V and J ends lost 0 bases and 5 bases, in that order; junction bases with no gene match: 7. CDR3 residues: CASSQEHRSGENIQYF. DNA for the CDR3: TGTGCCAGCAGCCAAGAACATCGGAGCGGGGAAAACATTCAGTACTTC.

The CDR3 here is CASGRSGYTEAFF. CDR3 nucleotide sequence: TGTGCCAGTGGCCGCAGTGGGTACACTGAAGCTTTCTTT. V is TRBV19 and J is TRBJ1-1; no definite D call. CDR3 length equals 13 residues. V lost 8 bases and J 3 bases, leaving 13 bases between the germline ends. Per germline, CDR1 LNHDA and CDR2 SQIVND (reference sequence).

This chain uses TRBV19 with TRBJ1-1, with D possibly being TRBD1 (6 bases). The CDR3 covers 15 residues. Trimming cost V 8 bases and J 3 bases, with 19 bases left between them. CDR1 is LNHDA, CDR2 SQIVND, per germline (reference sequence). CDR3 region: CASATRGSGDTEAFF. The CDR3 DNA reads TGTGCCAGTGCTACTAGGGGGTCGGGGGACACTGAAGCTTTCTTT.

This chain joins TRBV6-5 and TRBJ1-5; D ambiguous. Per germline, CDR1 MNHEY and CDR2 SVGAGI. With 6 bases removed from V and 3 bases from J, the gap between germline ends came to 3 bases. The CDR3 consists of 11 residues. The CDR3 is CASRSNQPQHF. The CDR3 DNA reads as TGTGCCAGCAGGTCCAATCAGCCCCAGCATTTT.

This chain uses TRBV5-1 with TRBJ2-7, with 8 bases matching TRBD2. The germline V gene has CDR1 SGHRS and CDR2 YFSETQ. This CDR3 is 19 amino acids long. V lost 4 bases and J lost 6; bases outside the gene matches: 24. The CDR3 DNA is TGCGCCAGCAGCACAAGCCTACTAGCGGCGGAGGGCAATCTGGGCGAGCAGTACTTC. The encoded protein is CASSTSLLAAEGNLGEQYF.